Below, 28 T cell receptor beta chains from the same sample are listed, as sequenced in a study of control samples from healthy donors and cancer patients. Data came from immunoSEQ multiplex PCR; TCRdb stores just in-frame clones and leaves some out. The sample lists about 190,000 clones; about 90% were seen once. Material for sequencing was blood. All receptors come from a young man in good health.

The rearrangement uses TRBV12-5 and TRBJ2-1, with TRBD2 as a possible D gene (5 bases). Germline CDR1 is LGHNT and CDR2 is FRNRAP. Trimming cost V 5 bases and J 4 bases, with 15 bases left between them. The CDR3 totals 15 residues. In DNA, the CDR3 is TGTGCTAGTGGTCCTACTCGGGAAATTTACAATGAGCAGTTCTTC. As protein: CASGPTREIYNEQFF.

Regarding this clone: The sample contains more than one DNA sequence encoding this CDR3. This chain uses TRBV2 with TRBJ2-6; D not resolved. Germline CDR1 and CDR2: SNHLY and FYNNEI. V gave up 0 bases and J gave up 1 base, with 4 bases separating them. This CDR3 spans 15 amino acids. CDR3 loop: CASSEARSGANVLTF. CDR3 nucleotides: TGTGCCAGCAGTGAAGCCCGATCTGGGGCCAACGTCCTGACTTTC.

CDR3 nucleotide sequence: TGTGCCACCCCAGGGAGCTCCTATAATTCACCCCTCCACTTT. Amino acids: CATPGSSYNSPLHF. The rearrangement uses TRBV6-5 and TRBJ1-6, with D maybe TRBD1 (5 bases). There are 14 residues in the CDR3. V was shortened by 10 bases and J by 0 bases, with 10 bases between the two germline ends. Per the germline V gene, CDR1 is MNHEY and CDR2 is SVGAGI.

The genes are TRBV7-6 and TRBJ1-2; D perhaps matches TRBD1 (5 bases). The CDR3 consists of 15 residues. The germline gives CDR1 SGHVS, CDR2 FNYEAQ. Trimming removed 5 bases from V and 0 bases from J, with 13 bases in between. CDR3 in amino acids: CASSAQEFSNYGYTF. The CDR3 DNA reads TGTGCCAGCAGCGCACAGGAATTCTCTAACTATGGCTACACCTTC.

The DNA of the CDR3 is TGTGCCAGCCAATCTCAGGGCGAGCGGGGAGGCTACACCTTC. Translating gives CASQSQGERGGYTF. The genes are TRBV19 and TRBJ1-2; D is possibly TRBD1 (5 bases). The CDR3 covers 14 residues. V was shortened by 9 bases and J by 8 bases, with 22 bases between the two germline ends. Germline V gene sequence: CDR1 LNHDA, CDR2 SQIVND (reference sequence).

The chain combines TRBV19 with TRBJ2-3; D may be TRBD2 (5 bases). The germline CDR1 and CDR2 sequences are LNHDA and SQIVND (reference sequence). V gave up 4 bases and J gave up 2 bases, with 13 bases separating them. This CDR3 spans 15 amino acids. The CDR3 DNA reads TGTGCCAGTAGTACCCGCGGGTATAACACAGATACGCAGTATTTT. This encodes CASSTRGYNTDTQYF.

The rearrangement uses TRBV11-2 and TRBJ1-6; the D gene is possibly TRBD1 (5 bases). CDR3 size: 17 residues. Germline CDR1 and CDR2: SGHAT and FQNNGV. V was pared by 0 bases and J by 10 bases, with 19 bases between. The CDR3 protein is CASSLDLGDAPRSPLHF. The DNA of the CDR3 is TGTGCCAGCAGCTTAGATCTAGGGGACGCTCCGCGGTCACCCCTCCACTTT.

The chain combines TRBV2 with TRBJ1-1, with TRBD1 matching over 7 bases. Germline trimming cut 3 bases from V and 9 bases from J; bases unmatched to any gene: 13. The CDR3 loop spans 15 amino acids. The germline V gene has CDR1 SNHLY and CDR2 FYNNEI. CDR3 coding DNA: TGTGCCAGCAGTGACCCCACGTTGACAGGGAGTAAAGCTTTCTTT. Translating it yields CASSDPTLTGSKAFF.

The chain employs TRBV2 and TRBJ2-2; TRBD2 matches at 10 bases. The germline CDR1 and CDR2 sequences are SNHLY and FYNNEI. V lost 6 bases to trimming and J lost 3 bases; unmatched junction nucleotides: 16. This CDR3 comprises 19 residues. CDR3 sequence reads: CASSPWGSGGRMDTGELFF. The CDR3 bases are TGTGCCAGCAGCCCTTGGGGTAGCGGGGGGAGAATGGACACCGGGGAGCTGTTTTTT.

V gene TRBV9 combines with J gene TRBJ1-4; possibly TRBD1 for D (5 bases). Per the germline V gene, CDR1 is SGDLS and CDR2 is YYNGEE. There are 16 residues in the CDR3. Trimming removed 4 bases at V and 7 bases at J, with 20 bases between. The DNA for the CDR3 is TGTGCCAGCAGCACGGCCTTGGGAACCGGGGGTGAAAAACTGTTTTTT. Translation gives CASSTALGTGGEKLFF.

The rearrangement joins TRBV2 to TRBJ1-2; TRBD1 matches at 7 bases. Per the germline V gene, CDR1 is SNHLY and CDR2 is FYNNEI. CDR3 size: 14 residues. J lost 4 bases, V lost 5 bases, and 7 bases had no gene match. The chain's CDR3 is CASSSDRTSYGYTF. The CDR3 coding sequence is TGTGCCAGCAGTTCGGACAGGACCTCCTATGGCTACACCTTC.

The rearrangement uses TRBV2 and TRBJ1-5; D gene ambiguous. CDR3 size: 14 residues. Germline values: CDR1 SNHLY, CDR2 FYNNEI. V was shortened by 2 bases and J by 4 bases, with 9 bases between the two germline ends. The CDR3 loop reads CASSEFETNQPQHF. For the CDR3, the DNA is TGTGCCAGCAGTGAATTTGAGACGAATCAGCCCCAGCATTTT.

This clone has just one count. CDR3 nucleotides: TGTGCCAGCAGCTTGAGCTCAGATACGCAGTATTTT. Its protein product is CASSLSSDTQYF. The V gene is TRBV5-8, the J gene TRBJ2-3, with D hard to call. The CDR3 runs to 12 residues. V was trimmed by 1 base and J by 4 bases, leaving 4 bases between them. Germline CDR1 reads SGHTS; CDR2 reads YDEGEE. The variable domain in full, with the rest retrieved from reference TRBV5-8 and TRBJ2-3, is EAGVTQSPTHLIKTRGQQATLRCSPISGHTSVYWYQQALGLGLQFLLWYDEGEERNRGNFPPRFSGRQFPNYSSELNVNALELEDSALYLCASSLSSDTQYFGPGTRLTVL.

The chain employs TRBV30 and TRBJ1-3; TRBD1 is a possible D gene (5 bases). The CDR3 is 14 amino acids. The germline V and J ends were trimmed by 0 bases and 0 bases, with 6 bases remaining between them. CDR1 is GTSNPN, CDR2 SVGIG, per germline (reference sequence). The CDR3 spells CAWSVRGSGNTIYF. The CDR3 nucleotides are TGTGCCTGGAGTGTAAGGGGCTCTGGAAACACCATATATTTT.

The CDR3, as DNA: TGTGCCAGCAGTTTACCTGGCAATGAGCAGTTCTTC. Residues: CASSLPGNEQFF. This chain uses TRBV27 with TRBJ2-1; D remains ambiguous. V was clipped by 2 bases and J by 6 bases, with 5 bases between them. The germline V gene has CDR1 MNHEY and CDR2 SMNVEV (reference sequence). The CDR3 is 12 residues long.

The V and J genes are TRBV19 and TRBJ1-1; unclear D gene. Trimming pared 7 bases from V and 2 bases from J, leaving 14 bases between. CDR1 and CDR2 from the germline V gene are LNHDA and SQIVND (reference sequence). The CDR3 is made up of 14 amino acids. The CDR3 bases are TGTGCCAGTACCAAATTAGGAGGAAACACTGAAGCTTTCTTT. This translates into CASTKLGGNTEAFF.

V and J are TRBV5-1 and TRBJ2-3, with D unresolved. Germline CDR1 reads SGHRS; CDR2 reads YFSETQ. V was trimmed by 7 bases and J by 1 base, leaving 19 bases between them. The CDR3 runs to 16 residues. The CDR3 here is CASRPTAQRGTDTQYF. The CDR3 DNA reads TGCGCCAGCCGGCCGACGGCCCAAAGGGGCACAGATACGCAGTATTTT.

The J gene is TRBJ1-2, the V gene TRBV24-1, with 7 bases that match TRBD1. The ends lost 9 bases at V and 6 bases at J; junction bases unmatched: 18. Germline loops: CDR1 KGHDR, CDR2 SFDVKD. The length of the CDR3 is 16 residues. The CDR3: CATQSVGGGSRDGYTF. CDR3 in DNA: TGTGCCACCCAGAGCGTAGGGGGCGGGAGCCGAGATGGCTACACCTTC.

The chain joins TRBV6-5 to TRBJ2-7; the D gene is possibly TRBD1 (5 bases). Trimming stripped 3 bases from V and 7 bases from J, with 13 bases between. The germline V gene encodes CDR1 MNHEY and CDR2 SVGAGI. The CDR3 covers 13 residues. The CDR3 sequence is CASSYGAEREQYF. DNA for the CDR3: TGTGCCAGCAGTTATGGGGCTGAAAGGGAGCAGTACTTC.

A word on this clone: The sample carries other DNA sequences with the same CDR3. The rearrangement links TRBV7-9 to TRBJ2-1; unclear D gene. CDR3 size: 14 residues. Per the germline V gene, CDR1 is SEHNR and CDR2 is FQNEAQ (reference sequence). Trimming stripped 3 bases from V and 4 bases from J, with 10 bases between. The CDR3 sequence is CASSLEGSYNEQFF. CDR3 sequence (DNA): TGTGCCAGCAGCTTGGAAGGGTCTTACAATGAGCAGTTCTTC.

In the case of this clone: The junction departs from the called germline gene at one end, perhaps through a read error. The V call is TRBV6-2 or TRBV6-3, the J call TRBJ1-1; no reliable D call. This CDR3 spans 13 amino acids. The germline CDR1 and CDR2 sequences are MNHEY and SVGEGT. CDR3 in amino acids: CANSYGQNTEAFF. As DNA, the CDR3 is TGTGCCAACAGTTACGGGCAGAACACTGAAGCTTTCTTT.

V gene TRBV27 combines with J gene TRBJ2-2, with no clear D. Trimming stripped 5 bases from V and 7 bases from J, with 23 bases between. The CDR3 runs to 17 residues. Per germline, CDR1 MNHEY and CDR2 SMNVEV (reference sequence). This chain's CDR3 is CASSPTLPRIDDGELFF. CDR3 in DNA: TGTGCCAGCAGTCCTACGTTGCCGAGGATAGACGACGGGGAGCTGTTTTTT.

This chain joins TRBV19 and TRBJ1-4, with 7 bases fitting TRBD1. CDR3 size: 18 residues. Germline trimming cut 5 bases from V and 7 bases from J; bases unmatched to any gene: 19. Germline CDR1 is LNHDA and CDR2 is SQIVND (reference sequence). The CDR3: CASSAPTGVVERGEKLFF. The CDR3 nucleotides read TGTGCCAGTAGTGCCCCCACAGGGGTAGTCGAGCGGGGTGAAAAACTGTTTTTT. Full variable domain (missing parts from reference TRBV19 and TRBJ1-4): DGGITQSPKYLFRKEGQNVTLSCEQNLNHDAMYWYRQDPGQGLRLIYYSQIVNDFQKGDIAEGYSVSREKKESFPLTVTSAQKNPTAFYLCASSAPTGVVERGEKLFFGSGTQLSVL.

The gene calls are TRBV5-8 and TRBJ2-7; D might be TRBD2 (6 bases). V shed 4 bases and J shed 6 bases, with 20 bases lying between them. Germline CDR1 is SGHTS and CDR2 is YDEGEE. This CDR3 spans 15 amino acids. The CDR3 DNA is TGTGCCAGCAGCGCTCGAGGAGGGGACGGTACCGAGCAGTACTTC. It yields the protein CASSARGGDGTEQYF.

The chain joins TRBV6-2 or TRBV6-3 to TRBJ2-7, with 8 nucleotides matching TRBD2. Germline assignment: CDR1 MNHEY and CDR2 SVGEGT. Germline trimming cut 4 bases from V and 5 bases from J; bases unmatched to any gene: 1. CDR3 size: 12 residues. The DNA of the CDR3 is TGTGCCAGCAGTTTAGCGGGGAACGAGCAGTACTTC. This encodes CASSLAGNEQYF.

The gene calls are TRBV6-5 and TRBJ1-5, with D unresolved. Trimming stripped 2 bases from V and 6 bases from J, with 11 bases between. CDR1 is MNHEY, CDR2 SVGAGI, per germline. The CDR3 is made up of 14 amino acids. CDR3 sequence: CASSYGRGSQPQHF. The DNA for the CDR3 is TGTGCCAGCAGTTACGGGCGGGGATCTCAGCCCCAGCATTTT.

J is TRBJ2-1 and V is TRBV10-2, with 11 nucleotides matching TRBD2. There are 15 residues in the CDR3. V trimming: 7 bases; J trimming: 8 bases; junction bases outside the gene matches: 10. CDR1 is WSHSY, CDR2 SAAADI, per germline. The CDR3 bases are TGCGCCAGCAAATTAGCGGGGGGGCTAGGGTATGAGCAGTTCTTC. It is translated as CASKLAGGLGYEQFF.

The chain recombines TRBV14 with TRBJ2-2, with D unresolved. Trimming removed 2 bases from V and 2 bases from J, with 6 bases in between. The CDR3 is 14 residues long. Looked up from germline, CDR1 is SGHDN and CDR2 is FVKESK. The CDR3 here is CASSQSINTGELFF. DNA of the CDR3: TGTGCCAGCAGCCAATCAATCAACACCGGGGAGCTGTTTTTT.